This TCR beta chain was recorded in a study of cytomegalovirus exposure and HLA in healthy donors. Findings and caveats of the study: Upon later analysis, TCR association rates were observed to vary by HLA locus, being highest for DRB1 and lowest for HLA-C. Reports credit the classifier with highly specific, highly sensitive diagnosis of cytomegalovirus status.

Researchers ran the PCR with 60 Vbeta and 13 Jbeta primers. Generated by immunoSEQ multiplex PCR, the TCRdb table keeps only in-frame clones and is missing some. The sample lists under 200,000 clones, 78% occurring once. The CDR3 covers 17 residues. Germline CDR1 and CDR2: SGHRS and YFSETQ. V was clipped by 4 bases and J by 2 bases; unmatched bases: 13. Comments on this clone: Its target is not known.

V is TRBV5-1 and J is TRBJ2-3; 7 bases line up with TRBD2. The TCR was taken from a woman in her twenties or thirties in good health and CMV-seropositive. Sequenced: PBMCs. The CDR3 loop is CASSPDRIGGYTDTQYF. The CDR3, as DNA: TGCGCCAGCAGCCCTGATCGAATCGGGGGGTACACAGATACGCAGTATTTT.